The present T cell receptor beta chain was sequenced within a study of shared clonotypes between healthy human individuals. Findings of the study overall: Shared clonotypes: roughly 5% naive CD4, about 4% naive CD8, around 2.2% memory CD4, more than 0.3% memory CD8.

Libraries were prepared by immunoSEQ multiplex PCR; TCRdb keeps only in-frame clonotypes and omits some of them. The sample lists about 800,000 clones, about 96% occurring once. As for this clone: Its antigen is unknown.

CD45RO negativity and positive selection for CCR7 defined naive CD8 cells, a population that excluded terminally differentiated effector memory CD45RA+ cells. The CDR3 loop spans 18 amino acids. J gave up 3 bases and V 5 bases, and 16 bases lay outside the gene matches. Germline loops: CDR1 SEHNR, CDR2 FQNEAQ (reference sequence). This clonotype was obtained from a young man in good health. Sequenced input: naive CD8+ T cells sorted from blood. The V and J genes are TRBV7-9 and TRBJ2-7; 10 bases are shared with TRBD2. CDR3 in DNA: TGTGCCAGCAGCCCCGGGGGGCTAGCGGGAGCAGCCCGCTACGAGCAGTACTTC. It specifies CASSPGGLAGAARYEQYF. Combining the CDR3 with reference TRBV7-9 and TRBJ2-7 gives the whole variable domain DTGVSQNPRHKITKRGQNVTFRCDPISEHNRLYWYRQTLGQGPEFLTYFQNEAQLEKSRLLSDRFSAERPKGSFSTLEIQRTEQGDSAMYLCASSPGGLAGAARYEQYFGPGTRLTVT.